This T cell receptor (beta chain) appears in the sequencing data of a study of cytomegalovirus exposure and HLA in healthy donors. The study, taken as a whole, reports: For TCR beta chains, V- and J-gene trimming was later linked to a missense DCLRE1C variant.

PCR primers comprised 60 Vbeta and 13 Jbeta primers. Profiled with immunoSEQ multiplex PCR; TCRdb holds only in-frame clones, not every one. This sample has just over 150,000 clones, with 75% to 80% found just once. In the case of this clone: The antigen remains undetermined.

This CDR3 has 16 residues. The germline V gene encodes CDR1 ENHRY and CDR2 SYGVKD. The V gene end was trimmed by 2 bases and the J gene end by 0 bases; junction bases not matched to a gene: 4. Specimen: PBMCs. The chain joins TRBV10-3 to TRBJ1-1; TRBD1 agrees at 9 bases. The TCR was taken from a woman between 40 and 55 years old in good health and CMV-seronegative. In nucleotides, the CDR3 is TGTGCCATCAGTGAGGGACAGGGGAAATTGAACACTGAAGCTTTCTTT. Protein: CAISEGQGKLNTEAFF.